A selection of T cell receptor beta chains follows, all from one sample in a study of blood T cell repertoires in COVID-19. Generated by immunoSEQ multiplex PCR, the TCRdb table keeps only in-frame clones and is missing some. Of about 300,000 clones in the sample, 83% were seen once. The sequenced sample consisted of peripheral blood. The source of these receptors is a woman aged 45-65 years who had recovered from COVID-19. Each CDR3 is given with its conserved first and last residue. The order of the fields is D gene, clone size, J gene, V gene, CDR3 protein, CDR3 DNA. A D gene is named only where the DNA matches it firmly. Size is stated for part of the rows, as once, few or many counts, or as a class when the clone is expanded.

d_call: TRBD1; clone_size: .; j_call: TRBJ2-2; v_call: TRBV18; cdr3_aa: CASSTRTGQAGELFF; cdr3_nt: TGTGCCAGCTCAACGCGGACAGGGCAGGCCGGGGAGCTGTTTTTT
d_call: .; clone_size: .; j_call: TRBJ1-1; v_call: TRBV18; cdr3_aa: CASSPNEGGTEAFF; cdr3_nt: TGTGCCAGCTCACCAAATGAAGGGGGCACTGAAGCTTTCTTT
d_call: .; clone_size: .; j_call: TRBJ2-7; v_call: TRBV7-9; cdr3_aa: CAIERGPPYEQYF; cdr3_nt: TGTGCCATCGAAAGGGGCCCACCCTACGAGCAGTACTTC
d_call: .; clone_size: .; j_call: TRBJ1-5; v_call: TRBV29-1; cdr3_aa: CSAIPGGTGNQPQHF; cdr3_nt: TGCAGCGCCATCCCCGGGGGGACCGGCAATCAGCCCCAGCATTTT
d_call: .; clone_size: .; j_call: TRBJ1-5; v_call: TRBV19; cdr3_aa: CASRGAMTDNQPQHF; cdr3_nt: TGTGCCAGTAGGGGGGCGATGACCGACAATCAGCCCCAGCATTTT
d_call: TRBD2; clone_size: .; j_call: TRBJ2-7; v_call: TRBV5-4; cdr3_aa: CASSPPSGRRTHEQYF; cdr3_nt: TGTGCCAGCAGCCCTCCTAGCGGGAGGAGGACCCACGAGCAGTACTTC
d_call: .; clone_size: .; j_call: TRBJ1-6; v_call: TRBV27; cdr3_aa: CASSLEGPPYNSPLHF; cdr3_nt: TGTGCCAGCAGTCTAGAGGGTCCCCCCTATAATTCACCCCTCCACTTT
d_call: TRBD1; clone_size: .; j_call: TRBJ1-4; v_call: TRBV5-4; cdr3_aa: CASSNTGTGETNEKLFF; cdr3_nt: TGTGCCAGCAGCAACACCGGGACAGGGGAAACTAATGAAAAACTGTTTTTT
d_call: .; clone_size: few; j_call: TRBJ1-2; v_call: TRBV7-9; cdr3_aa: CASSLPGTNYGYTF; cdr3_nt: TGTGCCAGCAGCTTACCGGGGACTAACTATGGCTACACCTTC
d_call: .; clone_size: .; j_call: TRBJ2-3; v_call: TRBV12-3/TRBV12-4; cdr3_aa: CASSLGQGDTQYF; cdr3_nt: TGTGCCAGCAGTTTGGGGCAAGGGGATACGCAGTATTTT
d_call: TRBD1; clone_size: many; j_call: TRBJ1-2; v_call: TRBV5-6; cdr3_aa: CASSFAGGPIGRNGYTF; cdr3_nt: TGTGCCAGCAGCTTTGCAGGGGGGCCGATTGGCCGTAATGGCTACACCTTC
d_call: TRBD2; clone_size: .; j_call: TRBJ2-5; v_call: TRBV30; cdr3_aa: CAWSSIAGGLQETQYF; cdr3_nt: TGTGCCTGGAGTTCAATAGCGGGGGGGCTTCAAGAGACCCAGTACTTC
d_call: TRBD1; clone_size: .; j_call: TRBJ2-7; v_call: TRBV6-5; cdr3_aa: CASRAGQGASYEQYF; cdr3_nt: TGTGCCAGCAGGGCGGGACAGGGGGCCTCCTACGAGCAGTACTTC
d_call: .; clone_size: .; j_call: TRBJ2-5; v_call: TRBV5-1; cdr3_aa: CASSLDREETQYF; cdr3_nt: TGCGCCAGCAGCTTGGACCGAGAAGAGACCCAGTACTTC
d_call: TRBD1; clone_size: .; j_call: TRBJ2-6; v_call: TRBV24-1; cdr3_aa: CATSDPRGQLTGANVLTF; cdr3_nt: TGTGCCACCAGTGATCCCAGGGGACAGTTAACTGGGGCCAACGTCCTGACTTTC
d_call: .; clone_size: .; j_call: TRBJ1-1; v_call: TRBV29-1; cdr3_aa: CSVEDRQGSMNTEAFF; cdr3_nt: TGCAGCGTTGAAGATCGGCAGGGCTCAATGAACACTGAAGCTTTCTTT
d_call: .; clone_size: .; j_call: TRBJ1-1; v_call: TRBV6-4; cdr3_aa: CASSNSGNTEAFF; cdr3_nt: TGTGCCAGCAGTAATTCAGGGAACACTGAAGCTTTCTTT
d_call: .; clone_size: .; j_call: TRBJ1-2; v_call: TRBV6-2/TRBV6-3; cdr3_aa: CASSKNGQRNYGYTF; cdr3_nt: TGTGCCAGCAGCAAAAACGGACAAAGGAACTATGGCTACACCTTC
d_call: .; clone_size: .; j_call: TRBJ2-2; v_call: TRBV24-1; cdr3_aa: CATSTIWRDGTGELFF; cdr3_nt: TGTGCCACCAGTACGATATGGAGGGACGGCACCGGGGAGCTGTTTTTT
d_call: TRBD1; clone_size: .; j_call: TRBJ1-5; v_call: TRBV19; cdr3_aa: CASSPGTGVKESNQPQHF; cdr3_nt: TGTGCCAGTAGCCCCGGGACAGGGGTAAAAGAAAGCAATCAGCCCCAGCATTTT
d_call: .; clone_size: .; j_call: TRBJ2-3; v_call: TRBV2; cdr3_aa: CASRGLIRTDTQYF; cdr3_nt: TGTGCCAGCAGGGGACTCATCCGCACAGATACGCAGTATTTT
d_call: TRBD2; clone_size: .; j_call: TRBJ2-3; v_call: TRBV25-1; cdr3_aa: CASRGGRGLTTDTQYF; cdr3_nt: TGTGCCAGCAGGGGGGGGAGGGGACTTACCACAGATACGCAGTATTTT
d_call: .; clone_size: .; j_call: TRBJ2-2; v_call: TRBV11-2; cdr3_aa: CASSLEAGRAPRGNTGELFF; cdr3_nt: TGTGCCAGCAGCTTAGAGGCGGGGCGGGCCCCTAGAGGGAACACCGGGGAGCTGTTTTTT
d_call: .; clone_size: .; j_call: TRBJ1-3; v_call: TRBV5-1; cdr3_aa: CASSSAGSGNTIYF; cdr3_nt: TGCGCCAGCAGCTCGGCAGGCTCTGGAAACACCATATATTTT
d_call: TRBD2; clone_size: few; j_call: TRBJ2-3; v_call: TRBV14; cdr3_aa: CASSPHSGGGSTDTQYF; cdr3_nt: TGTGCCAGCAGCCCCCACAGCGGGGGGGGAAGCACAGATACGCAGTATTTT
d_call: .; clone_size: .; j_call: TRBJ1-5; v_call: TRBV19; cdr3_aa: CASSMNTGNQPQHF; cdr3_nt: TGTGCCAGTAGTATGAACACCGGGAATCAGCCCCAGCATTTT
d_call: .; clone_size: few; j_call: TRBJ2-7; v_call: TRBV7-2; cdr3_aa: CASRPLGGQPGYEQYF; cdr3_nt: TGTGCCAGCAGACCCCTCGGGGGGCAACCGGGATACGAGCAGTACTTC
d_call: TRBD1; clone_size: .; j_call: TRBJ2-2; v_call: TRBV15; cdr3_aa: CATSRDPGTEDTGELFF; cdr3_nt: TGTGCCACCAGCAGAGATCCCGGGACAGAGGACACCGGGGAGCTGTTTTTT
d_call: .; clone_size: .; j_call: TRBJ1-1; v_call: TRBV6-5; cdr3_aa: CASSYLRDIMEAFF; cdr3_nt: TGTGCCAGCAGTTACCTCCGCGACATCATGGAAGCTTTCTTT
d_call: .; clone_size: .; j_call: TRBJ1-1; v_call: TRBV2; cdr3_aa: CASRGANTEAFF; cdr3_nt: TGTGCCAGCCGGGGGGCCAACACTGAAGCTTTCTTT
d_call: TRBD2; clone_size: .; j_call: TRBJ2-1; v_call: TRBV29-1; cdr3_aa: CSTGTTPYNEQFF; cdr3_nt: TGCAGCACCGGGACTACCCCCTACAATGAGCAGTTCTTC
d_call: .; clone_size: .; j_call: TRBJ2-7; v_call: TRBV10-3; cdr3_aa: CAISESVGASSYEQYF; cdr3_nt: TGTGCCATCAGTGAGTCAGTGGGGGCGAGCTCCTACGAGCAGTACTTC
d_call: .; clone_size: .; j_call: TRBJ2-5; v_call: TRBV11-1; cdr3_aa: CASSLRGAEKTQYF; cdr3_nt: TGTGCCAGCAGTCTACGGGGGGCCGAGAAGACCCAGTACTTC
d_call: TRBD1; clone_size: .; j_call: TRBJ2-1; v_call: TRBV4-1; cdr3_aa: CASSHPGQYNEQFF; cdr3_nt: TGCGCCAGCAGCCATCCGGGACAGTACAATGAGCAGTTCTTC
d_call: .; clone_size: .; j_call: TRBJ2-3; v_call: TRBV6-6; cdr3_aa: CASSWAARTDTQYF; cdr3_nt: TGTGCCAGCAGTTGGGCAGCCCGCACAGATACGCAGTATTTT
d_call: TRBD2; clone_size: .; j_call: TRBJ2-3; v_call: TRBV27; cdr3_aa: CASESGMGTDTQYF; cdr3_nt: TGTGCCAGCGAGAGCGGGATGGGAACAGATACGCAGTATTTT
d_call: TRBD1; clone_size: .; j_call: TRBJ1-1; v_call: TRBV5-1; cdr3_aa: CASSLQGTNTEAFF; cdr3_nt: TGCGCCAGCAGCCTACAGGGGACCAACACTGAAGCTTTCTTT
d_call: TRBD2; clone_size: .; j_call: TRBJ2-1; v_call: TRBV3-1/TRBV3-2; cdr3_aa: CASSHPGLAGTQIYNEQFF; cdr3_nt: TGTGCCAGCAGCCATCCCGGACTAGCGGGAACCCAGATCTACAATGAGCAGTTCTTC
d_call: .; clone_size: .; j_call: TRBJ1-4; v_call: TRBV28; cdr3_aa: CASSPRKLNEKLFF; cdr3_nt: TGTGCCAGCAGCCCGCGTAAACTCAATGAAAAACTGTTTTTT
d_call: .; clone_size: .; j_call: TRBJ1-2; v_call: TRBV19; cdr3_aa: CASSPGGRPLYGYTF; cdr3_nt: TGTGCCAGTAGTCCTGGGGGGAGGCCCCTCTATGGCTACACCTTC
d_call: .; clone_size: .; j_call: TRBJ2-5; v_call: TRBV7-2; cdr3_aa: CASSLVLGRETQYF; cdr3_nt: TGTGCCAGCAGCTTAGTCCTAGGGAGGGAGACCCAGTACTTC
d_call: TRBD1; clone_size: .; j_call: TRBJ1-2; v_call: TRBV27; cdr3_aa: CASSSPGQGYGYTF; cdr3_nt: TGTGCCAGCAGTTCACCGGGACAGGGGTATGGCTACACCTTC
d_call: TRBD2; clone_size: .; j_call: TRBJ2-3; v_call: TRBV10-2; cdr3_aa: CASRLLAGPSTDTQYF; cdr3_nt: TGCGCCAGCAGGCTCCTAGCGGGACCTAGCACAGATACGCAGTATTTT
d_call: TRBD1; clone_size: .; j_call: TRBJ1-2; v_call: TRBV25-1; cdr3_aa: CASRYWTGRPSNYGYTF; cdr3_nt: TGTGCCAGCCGCTACTGGACAGGGCGCCCTTCTAACTATGGCTACACCTTC
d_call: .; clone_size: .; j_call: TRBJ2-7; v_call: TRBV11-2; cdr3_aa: CASSSWAHLYEQYF; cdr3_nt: TGTGCCAGCAGCTCCTGGGCCCACCTCTACGAGCAGTACTTC
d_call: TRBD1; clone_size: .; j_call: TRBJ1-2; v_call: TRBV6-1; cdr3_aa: CASRPGQGGNYGYTF; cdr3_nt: TGTGCCAGCAGGCCCGGACAGGGAGGAAACTATGGCTACACCTTC
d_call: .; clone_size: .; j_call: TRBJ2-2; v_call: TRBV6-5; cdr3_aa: CASSPSSTTGELFF; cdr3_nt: TGTGCCAGCAGTCCCTCGAGCACCACCGGGGAGCTGTTTTTT
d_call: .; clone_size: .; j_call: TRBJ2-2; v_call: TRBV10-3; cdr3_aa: CAISESRGLNTGELFF; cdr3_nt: TGTGCCATCAGTGAGTCGAGGGGACTTAACACCGGGGAGCTGTTTTTT
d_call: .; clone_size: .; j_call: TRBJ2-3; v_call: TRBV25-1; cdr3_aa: CASSELQGTDTQYF; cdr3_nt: TGTGCCAGCAGTGAATTACAGGGCACAGATACGCAGTATTTT
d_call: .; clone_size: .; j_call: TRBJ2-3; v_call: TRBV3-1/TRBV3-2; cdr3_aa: CASKGLTLRDTQYF; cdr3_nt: TGTGCCAGCAAAGGACTGACTTTACGAGATACGCAGTATTTT